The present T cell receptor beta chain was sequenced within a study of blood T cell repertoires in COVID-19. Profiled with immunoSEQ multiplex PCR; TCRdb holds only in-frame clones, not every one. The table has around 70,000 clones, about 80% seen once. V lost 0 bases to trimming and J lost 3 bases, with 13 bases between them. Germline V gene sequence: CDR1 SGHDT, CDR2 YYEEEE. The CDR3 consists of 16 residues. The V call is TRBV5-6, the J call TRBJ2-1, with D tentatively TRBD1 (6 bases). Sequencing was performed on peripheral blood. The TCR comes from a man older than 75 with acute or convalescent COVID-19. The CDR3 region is CASSLAARGYYNEQFF. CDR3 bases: TGTGCCAGCAGCTTGGCTGCCAGGGGATACTACAATGAGCAGTTCTTC. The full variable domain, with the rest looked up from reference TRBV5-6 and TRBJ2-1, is DAGVTQSPTHLIKTRGQQVTLRCSPKSGHDTVSWYQQALGQGPQFIFQYYEEEERQRGNFPDRFSGHQFPNYSSELNVNALLLGDSALYLCASSLAARGYYNEQFFGPGTRLTVL.